This TCR beta chain was recorded in a study of shared clonotypes between healthy human individuals. Overall study context: Serving as donors were a couple of women and a few men, whose ages spanned 18 to 49. Study outcomes and limitations: Though the depth was large, rarefaction showed that sorted-subset sequencing was incomplete.

Note on this clone: Its target is not known.

Germline values: CDR1 MDHEN, CDR2 SYDVKM. Trimming took 6 bases from V and 5 from J; bases not matched to a gene: 12. This CDR3 comprises 15 residues. Within Nashville, Tennessee resided all donors, each a Caucasian adult. As handled by the study authors: Filtering differed because ImmunoSEQ produced junction-only sequences that carried no quality scores. The protocol was immunoSEQ multiplex PCR, while the TCRdb copy is restricted to in-frame clones and leaves out a portion. V and J calls and clone size come straight from that table; D and trimming were deduced from the DNA. The sample includes roughly 2,500,000 clones, roughly 93% seen only once; the top ten take about 0.39%.

The sample taken for sequencing was naive CD4+ T cells from PBMCs. Subset indicated: CD45RA+ positively selected. The chain couples TRBV28 to TRBJ2-7, with TRBD2 matching 8 bases. The origin of this receptor is a man between 18 and 29 years old in good health. Some clones in this sample may be carry-over from other donors' samples. CDR3 nucleotides: TGTGCCAGCAGCTCCCAGGGCGGGAGGTTCCACGAGCAGTACTTC. This translates into CASSSQGGRFHEQYF. The full variable domain, completed using reference TRBV28 and TRBJ2-7, is DVKVTQSSRYLVKRTGEKVFLECVQDMDHENMFWYRQDPGLGLRLIYFSYDVKMKEKGDIPEGYSVSREKKERFSLILESASTNQTSMYLCASSSQGGRFHEQYFGPGTRLTVT.